The 11 T cell receptor beta chains below all came from one sample that was sequenced in a study of early T cells in non-severe SARS-CoV-2 infection. Each CDR3 protein gets one entry after TCRdb re-called the 5' RACE reads with MiXCR. The sample shows 60,000 to 85,000 distinct CDR3 sequences, 15% to 17% of them seen only once. The source material was whole blood. These receptors originate from an adult who was a healthcare worker with PCR-confirmed SARS-CoV-2 infection or an uninfected control (not recorded which).

This clonotype was picked up a small number of times. The chain links TRBV2 to TRBJ2-3; 7 nucleotides line up with TRBD2. In germline, CDR1 is SNHLY, CDR2 FYNNEI. The CDR3 has 15 residues. Trimming removed 1 base from V and 0 bases from J; junction bases left unmatched: 1. In nucleotides, the CDR3 is TGTGCCAGCAGTGAAGAGACTAGCAGCACAGATACGCAGTATTTT. Amino acid sequence: CASSEETSSTDTQYF.

This clonotype has more than one count but fewer than ten. The rearrangement links TRBV12-3 or TRBV12-4 to TRBJ1-5, with 7 bases identical to TRBD1. This CDR3 is 16 amino acids long. Germline trimming cut 7 bases from V and 0 bases from J; bases unmatched to any gene: 9. The CDR3 sequence is CASTRGGVYSNQPQHF. DNA of the CDR3: TGTGCCAGCACCCGAGGGGGCGTTTATAGCAATCAGCCCCAGCATTTT.

The genes are TRBV5-5 and TRBJ1-1, with D unresolved. Trimming removed 0 bases from V and 4 bases from J, with 4 bases in between. The germline V gene has CDR1 SGHKS and CDR2 YYEKEE (reference sequence). This CDR3 is built from 12 residues. The CDR3 is CASSLDSTEAFF. CDR3 sequence (DNA): TGTGCCAGCAGCTTGGACAGCACTGAAGCTTTCTTT.

The chain recombines TRBV5-5 with TRBJ2-7; possible D gene TRBD1, 7 bases. The CDR3 has 17 residues. Trimming removed 1 base at V and 3 bases at J, with 20 bases between. CDR1 and CDR2 from the germline V gene are SGHKS and YYEKEE (reference sequence). CDR3: CASSLLNQGGFNYEQYF. The CDR3 nucleotides are TGTGCCAGCAGCTTGTTAAACCAGGGGGGCTTTAACTACGAGCAGTACTTC. Variable domain in full (rest from reference TRBV5-5 and TRBJ2-7): DAGVTQSPTHLIKTRGQQVTLRCSPISGHKSVSWYQQVLGQGPQFIFQYYEKEERGRGNFPDRFSARQFPNYSSELNVNALLLGDSALYLCASSLLNQGGFNYEQYFGPGTRLTVT.

There are a few counts of this clonotype. The chain joins TRBV4-2 to TRBJ2-2; D not certain. Trimming pared 4 bases from V and 5 bases from J, leaving 14 bases between. This CDR3 contains 15 residues. The germline V gene encodes CDR1 LGHNA and CDR2 YNFKEQ. CDR3 amino acids: CASSPSPRGTGELFF. CDR3 bases: TGTGCCAGCAGCCCCTCTCCTCGAGGAACCGGGGAGCTGTTTTTT.

This clonotype was seen only a few times. The genes are TRBV29-1 and TRBJ1-1, with 7 bases that match TRBD1. The V and J ends lost 5 bases and 1 base, in that order; junction bases with no gene match: 7. The CDR3 contains 14 residues. Germline CDR1 is SQVTM and CDR2 is ANQGSEA. The CDR3 DNA is TGCAGCGTTCTTACCGGGACAGCGAACACTGAAGCTTTCTTT. It encodes CSVLTGTANTEAFF.

This chain connects TRBV9 to TRBJ2-1, with D tentatively TRBD1 or TRBD2 (5 bases each). CDR1 and CDR2 from the germline V gene are SGDLS and YYNGEE. V lost 0 bases to trimming and J lost 6 bases, with 13 bases between them. The CDR3 spans 15 residues. CDR3 loop: CASSVGGRESNEQFF. CDR3 DNA: TGTGCCAGCAGCGTAGGTGGCAGGGAGAGCAATGAGCAGTTCTTC.

By share, this clonotype counts as medium-sized. J is TRBJ1-2 and V is TRBV27; 10 nucleotides agree with TRBD1. This CDR3 comprises 15 residues. V dropped 5 bases and J dropped 7; count of bases not matched to a gene: 10. CDR1 and CDR2 (germline): MNHEY, SMNVEV (reference sequence). CDR3 sequence: CASSPTGTGAAGYTF. The CDR3, as DNA: TGTGCCAGCAGTCCTACCGGGACAGGGGCGGCTGGCTACACCTTC.

This chain joins TRBV27 and TRBJ1-5; tentative D call: TRBD1 (5 bases). V was pared by 3 bases and J by 0 bases, with 9 bases between. Germline lookup yields CDR1 MNHEY and CDR2 SMNVEV (reference sequence). The CDR3 is made up of 15 amino acids. As DNA, the CDR3 is TGTGCCAGCAGTTTCGAGGGGTATAGCAATCAGCCCCAGCATTTT. It is translated as CASSFEGYSNQPQHF.

This clonotype was counted ten times or more. The gene calls are TRBV6-6 and TRBJ1-2; 8 bases match TRBD1. This CDR3 spans 16 amino acids. Germline V gene data show CDR1 as MNHNY and CDR2 as SVGAGI (reference sequence). The J segment lost 2 bases and the V segment lost 7 bases, leaving 12 bases of the junction unmatched. CDR3 in DNA: TGTGCCAGCACTAGGACAGGGACAGCGCCCAACTATGGCTACACCTTC. Translating gives CASTRTGTAPNYGYTF.

This clonotype appeared a single time. The CDR3: CASSRYGPGVNTEAFF. The CDR3 region has the DNA TGTGCCAGCAGCCGTTACGGACCGGGAGTGAACACTGAAGCTTTCTTT. The rearrangement uses TRBV4-2 and TRBJ1-1; D is unclear. Germline CDR1 LGHNA, CDR2 YNFKEQ. Trimming stripped 4 bases from V and 0 bases from J, with 15 bases between. There are 16 residues in the CDR3.